This T cell receptor beta chain was identified during a study of vaccination and CD4 T cells after COVID-19. The treatment is: approximately nine-day PBMC culture with coronavirus spike peptide pools or control peptides (ViraFEST assay). Antigen-specific T cells were expanded with peptide pools by ViraFEST, and TCRs were then sequenced. The CDR3 extends over 23 amino acids. In the case of this clonotype: The antigen is not known.

Sequenced with the Oncomine TCR Beta short-read assay was DNA taken from cultured CD4+ T cells. TCRdb reprocessed the PCR reads with MiXCR, giving one entry per CDR3 protein. The data hold 10,000 to 11,000 distinct CDR3 sequences, with roughly 64% observed a single time. Study-wide points: In convalescent patients, a median approximately 90% of reactive clones appeared only post-vaccination.

Material: CD4+ T cells from blood, cultured in vitro. The source is a human donor who had recovered from COVID-19. This chain uses TRBV21-1 with TRBJ1-3. TRBV21-1 is flagged as a pseudogene. The CDR3: CASSKIGPSVGGRLSYSGNTIYF. CDR3 in DNA: TGTGCCAGCAGCAAAATTGGCCCCTCCGTTGGTGGTAGACTCTCGTACTCTGGAAACACCATATATTTT.